These 4 T cell receptor beta chains originate from one sample sequenced in a study of blood T cell repertoires in COVID-19. Profiled with immunoSEQ multiplex PCR; TCRdb holds only in-frame clones, not every one. Among over 90,000 clones listed, around 90% were seen once. The specimen was peripheral blood. The receptors stem from a man aged 50 or older with active COVID-19.

V gene TRBV7-3 combines with J gene TRBJ2-1, with D maybe TRBD2 (5 bases). The CDR3 runs to 11 residues. The germline V gene encodes CDR1 SGHTA and CDR2 FQGTGA. The V gene lost 2 bases and the J gene lost 10 bases, with 6 bases spanning the gap. Written as DNA, the CDR3 is TGTGCCAGCAGCTTACGGGGAGAGCAGTTCTTC. It encodes CASSLRGEQFF.

This clone ranks as medium-sized. This chain connects TRBV7-9 to TRBJ2-2; 7 bases line up with TRBD1. Germline trimming cut 4 bases from V and 2 bases from J; bases unmatched to any gene: 4. Germline loops: CDR1 SEHNR, CDR2 FQNEAQ (reference sequence). The CDR3 has 15 amino acids. In DNA form, the CDR3 reads TGTGCCAGCAGCTACTGGACAGGAAACACCGGGGAGCTGTTTTTT. Its protein is CASSYWTGNTGELFF.

The gene calls are TRBV25-1 and TRBJ2-7; tentatively, D is TRBD1 (5 bases). The CDR3 extends over 14 amino acids. Deletions cut 4 bases from V and 5 bases from J, with 15 bases between. Germline CDR1 reads MGHDK; CDR2 reads SYGVNS. The CDR3 DNA sequence: TGTGCCAGCAGTGGACTTCAGGGAAAGCACGAGCAGTACTTC. The encoded protein is CASSGLQGKHEQYF.

The gene calls are TRBV28 and TRBJ2-3, with 9 nucleotides matching TRBD2. This CDR3 spans 14 amino acids. Germline V gives CDR1 MDHEN, CDR2 SYDVKM. With V trimmed by 5 bases and J by 5 bases, 5 bases remained unmatched. The CDR3 protein is CASSQAGGLDTQYF. The CDR3, as DNA: TGTGCCAGCAGTCAAGCGGGGGGTTTAGATACGCAGTATTTT.